Listed below are T cell receptor beta chains from one sample, sequenced in a study of CXCR3-negative and CXCR3-positive naive CD8 T cells. Using the 5' RACE reads, TCRdb records one entry per CDR3 protein without DNA. Its table records tens of thousands of distinct CDR3 sequences. Specimen: naive CXCR3- CD8+ T cells from blood. Source of these receptors: a human donor in good health. Some clones in this sample may be carry-over from other donors' samples. CDR3s include the opening cysteine and the closing phenylalanine or tryptophan. Clone sizes are given selectively: once, few, many, or a class where the clone is expanded.

CDR3aa: CASSLPSGGLYNEQFF
v_gene: TRBV7-8
j_gene: TRBJ2-1
abundance: -

CDR3aa: CSATTLAGSNNEQFF
v_gene: TRBV20-1
j_gene: TRBJ2-1
abundance: -

CDR3aa: CSVEEGQSYGYTF
v_gene: TRBV29-1
j_gene: TRBJ1-2
abundance: -

CDR3aa: CASRESGTDTQYF
v_gene: TRBV14
j_gene: TRBJ2-3
abundance: -

CDR3aa: CSVVKASGTYEQYF
v_gene: TRBV29-1
j_gene: TRBJ2-7
abundance: -

CDR3aa: CASRTDSSNQPQHF
v_gene: TRBV2
j_gene: TRBJ1-5
abundance: -

CDR3aa: CASSLEASGEETQYF
v_gene: TRBV7-6
j_gene: TRBJ2-5
abundance: -

CDR3aa: CASSGTGSSYEQYF
v_gene: TRBV7-6
j_gene: TRBJ2-7
abundance: -

CDR3aa: CASSYRGRRTEAFF
v_gene: TRBV28
j_gene: TRBJ1-1
abundance: -

CDR3aa: CSARISNQPQHF
v_gene: TRBV20-1
j_gene: TRBJ1-5
abundance: -

CDR3aa: CASSPPRGVEETQYF
v_gene: TRBV12-3/TRBV12-4
j_gene: TRBJ2-5
abundance: -

CDR3aa: CASSSQYEQYF
v_gene: TRBV5-6
j_gene: TRBJ2-7
abundance: -

CDR3aa: CASSTGTPHWEQYF
v_gene: TRBV6-2/TRBV6-3
j_gene: TRBJ2-7
abundance: -

CDR3aa: CASNRRNTEAFF
v_gene: TRBV10-1
j_gene: TRBJ1-1
abundance: medium-sized

CDR3aa: CASSLGQSYSNQPQHF
v_gene: TRBV28
j_gene: TRBJ1-5
abundance: -

CDR3aa: CASSASLYFDYGYTF
v_gene: TRBV27
j_gene: TRBJ1-2
abundance: -

CDR3aa: CASLMGLYNEQFF
v_gene: TRBV12-3/TRBV12-4
j_gene: TRBJ2-1
abundance: -

CDR3aa: CASSRTEAMNTEAFF
v_gene: TRBV28
j_gene: TRBJ1-1
abundance: -

CDR3aa: CASSHDYSNQPQHF
v_gene: TRBV28
j_gene: TRBJ1-5
abundance: -

CDR3aa: CASSPLPTGISEQFF
v_gene: TRBV27
j_gene: TRBJ2-1
abundance: -

CDR3aa: CSVEQLSEHYEQYF
v_gene: TRBV29-1
j_gene: TRBJ2-7
abundance: -

CDR3aa: CASSYGGVEQYF
v_gene: TRBV6-5
j_gene: TRBJ2-7
abundance: -

CDR3aa: CASSRPGDEQFF
v_gene: TRBV7-6
j_gene: TRBJ2-1
abundance: -

CDR3aa: CASSYPPGGLVVHEQYF
v_gene: TRBV6-2/TRBV6-3
j_gene: TRBJ2-7
abundance: -

CDR3aa: CASSFLRASYEQYF
v_gene: TRBV13
j_gene: TRBJ2-7
abundance: -

CDR3aa: CASIPSGGDTGELFF
v_gene: TRBV28
j_gene: TRBJ2-2
abundance: -

CDR3aa: CASSQGGRGLYNEQFF
v_gene: TRBV3-1
j_gene: TRBJ2-1
abundance: -

CDR3aa: CASSYLDSPYEQYF
v_gene: TRBV6-2/TRBV6-3
j_gene: TRBJ2-7
abundance: -

CDR3aa: CSVETPDTHEQYF
v_gene: TRBV29-1
j_gene: TRBJ2-7
abundance: -

CDR3aa: CASSPIRWGGADTQYF
v_gene: TRBV18
j_gene: TRBJ2-3
abundance: -

CDR3aa: CSANPTANTEAFF
v_gene: TRBV20-1
j_gene: TRBJ1-1
abundance: -

CDR3aa: CASSLGQNTGELFF
v_gene: TRBV6-5
j_gene: TRBJ2-2
abundance: -

CDR3aa: CASSFHSSYEQYF
v_gene: TRBV5-1
j_gene: TRBJ2-7
abundance: -

CDR3aa: CSARTQLLSSTDTQYF
v_gene: TRBV20-1
j_gene: TRBJ2-3
abundance: -

CDR3aa: CASSQGDRDRGSPLHF
v_gene: TRBV4-2
j_gene: TRBJ1-6
abundance: -

CDR3aa: CSVEAGGEDTEAFF
v_gene: TRBV29-1
j_gene: TRBJ1-1
abundance: -

CDR3aa: CASGESNQPQHF
v_gene: TRBV7-9
j_gene: TRBJ1-5
abundance: -

CDR3aa: CASSLEPGGLWYEQYF
v_gene: TRBV28
j_gene: TRBJ2-7
abundance: -

CDR3aa: CSARDGGQGFSYEQYF
v_gene: TRBV20-1
j_gene: TRBJ2-7
abundance: -

CDR3aa: CASSFSSEQYF
v_gene: TRBV5-4
j_gene: TRBJ2-7
abundance: -

CDR3aa: CAIGEQGSEQYF
v_gene: TRBV10-3
j_gene: TRBJ2-7
abundance: -

CDR3aa: CASSVEGIDTQYF
v_gene: TRBV9
j_gene: TRBJ2-3
abundance: -

CDR3aa: CASRQVGQGINYGYTF
v_gene: TRBV2
j_gene: TRBJ1-2
abundance: -

CDR3aa: CASSPDQTYEQYF
v_gene: TRBV7-7
j_gene: TRBJ2-7
abundance: -

CDR3aa: CSVIPGLAGHEQYF
v_gene: TRBV29-1
j_gene: TRBJ2-7
abundance: -

CDR3aa: CASSLAGSSYEQYF
v_gene: TRBV5-6
j_gene: TRBJ2-7
abundance: -

CDR3aa: CASSYLGQGEKLFF
v_gene: TRBV6-6
j_gene: TRBJ1-4
abundance: -

CDR3aa: CASISVQGWYEQYF
v_gene: TRBV28
j_gene: TRBJ2-7
abundance: -

CDR3aa: CASSPGQGQVDTQYF
v_gene: TRBV28
j_gene: TRBJ2-3
abundance: medium-sized

CDR3aa: CASSEFGREVEQYF
v_gene: TRBV25-1
j_gene: TRBJ2-7
abundance: -

CDR3aa: CASSLEVLGRSYNEQFF
v_gene: TRBV7-6
j_gene: TRBJ2-1
abundance: -

CDR3aa: CAGTGGLGNEQFF
v_gene: TRBV6-6
j_gene: TRBJ2-1
abundance: -

CDR3aa: CASSLFGAGGHRNEQFF
v_gene: TRBV28
j_gene: TRBJ2-1
abundance: -

CDR3aa: CAGDRGPRNEQFF
v_gene: TRBV30
j_gene: TRBJ2-1
abundance: -

CDR3aa: CASSQGWLAGPEAETQYF
v_gene: TRBV14
j_gene: TRBJ2-5
abundance: -